The 15 T cell receptor beta chains below all came from one sample that was sequenced in a study of blood T cells in healthy people across ages. Together with a sample-barcoded 5' primer, a J-beta primer mix was included in a second PCR lasting about 7 to 11 cycles. TCRdb analysed the 5' RACE reads with MiXCR anew, one entry per CDR3 protein. The sample contains about 1.4 million distinct CDR3 sequences, approximately 59% of which appear only once. The sample consisted of blood. Receptors were obtained from a man in his late teens or twenties in good health.

This clonotype appeared once. J is TRBJ1-2 and V is TRBV2; no clear D. This CDR3 has 14 amino acids. The ends were cut back, 8 bases at V and 5 bases at J, with 18 bases in the middle. In germline, CDR1 is SNHLY, CDR2 FYNNEI. In DNA, the CDR3 is TGTGCCAGCGAGACGGACCAACTACGGTATGGCTACACCTTC. Residues: CASETDQLRYGYTF.

This clonotype was detected a few times. The rearrangement links TRBV20-1 to TRBJ2-5; D may be TRBD2 (5 bases). There are 12 residues in the CDR3. Trimming stripped 5 bases from V and 5 bases from J, with 12 bases between. Looked up from germline, CDR1 is DFQATT and CDR2 is SNEGSKA (reference sequence). This CDR3 is CSADGRGETQYF. The DNA for the CDR3 is TGCAGTGCTGATGGCAGAGGGGAGACCCAGTACTTC.

The chain couples TRBV4-2 to TRBJ2-1; TRBD2 is a possible D gene (8 bases). There are 18 residues in the CDR3. V was trimmed by 4 bases and J by 8 bases, leaving 27 bases between them. Germline CDR1 is LGHNA and CDR2 is YNFKEQ. CDR3 bases: TGTGCCAGCAGCCCAGACGTAGGGGGCGGGAGGTCGGGGGATGAGCAGTTCTTC. Its translation: CASSPDVGGGRSGDEQFF.

The table lists this clonotype with a count of one. The chain carries TRBV15 and TRBJ2-4, with unresolved D. TRBJ2-5 explains the end of the DNA better; the J call may be wrong. Per the germline V gene, CDR1 is LNHNV and CDR2 is YYDKDF (reference sequence). The CDR3 is 18 amino acids. The CDR3: CATSRDGSARADQETQYF. The DNA of the CDR3 is TGTGCCACCAGCAGAGATGGATCGGCCCGGGCAGACCAAGAGACCCAGTACTTC.

The chain uses TRBV20-1 and TRBJ2-1, with D possibly TRBD1 on 6 matching bases. The CDR3 is 16 amino acids. Trimming cost V 6 bases and J 1 base, with 19 bases left between them. Germline V gene sequence: CDR1 DFQATT, CDR2 SNEGSKA (reference sequence). The CDR3 reads CSAPGRGSLSYNEQFF. The CDR3 bases are TGCAGTGCCCCCGGCAGGGGTAGTCTGTCCTACAATGAGCAGTTCTTC.

This chain uses TRBV6-2 or TRBV6-3 with TRBJ2-5, with TRBD1 matching over 7 bases. This CDR3 has 14 residues. Unmatched junction bases numbered 9, after V lost 8 bases and J lost 3 bases. The germline V gene encodes CDR1 MNHEY and CDR2 SVGEGT. The CDR3 region has the DNA TGTGCCAGCCTCGTCGGGACAGAGAAAGAGACCCAGTACTTC. It translates to CASLVGTEKETQYF.

The chain has TRBV10-3 and TRBJ1-2; possibly TRBD1 for D (6 bases). The V gene's germline CDR1 is ENHRY and CDR2 SYGVKD. Between the trimmed V and J ends, which lost 6 bases and 7 bases, there was a span of 12 bases. This CDR3 has 12 residues. CDR3 nucleotides: TGTGCCATCAGATCCGGGGGCTGTGGCTACACCTTC. It codes for CAIRSGGCGYTF.

This clonotype was seen only a few times. The CDR3 spells CASSSRTNTGELFF. Here the CDR3 DNA reads TGTGCCAGCAGCTCCCGGACGAACACCGGGGAGCTGTTTTTT. The chain joins TRBV7-9 to TRBJ2-2; no reliable D call. Germline V gene lookup returns CDR1 SEHNR and CDR2 FQNEAQ (reference sequence). The CDR3 is made up of 14 amino acids. Trimming stripped 4 bases from V and 0 bases from J, with 6 bases between.

This clonotype was detected once. The CDR3 DNA is TGCGCCAGCAGCCAAGATCGTGGGTCAGCAGCTAGCACAGATACGCAGTATTTT. Protein: CASSQDRGSAASTDTQYF. The chain joins TRBV4-1 to TRBJ2-3; D call uncertain. This CDR3 has 18 amino acids. The V gene lost 0 bases and the J gene lost 0 bases, with 16 bases spanning the gap. Germline CDR1 and CDR2: MGHRA and YSYEKL.

This clonotype occurred once. The chain has TRBV7-2 and TRBJ2-3, with 8 positions matching TRBD2. The V and J ends lost 1 base and 2 bases, in that order; junction bases with no gene match: 8. This CDR3 has 17 residues. Looked up from germline, CDR1 is SGHTA and CDR2 is FQGNSA. The DNA for the CDR3 is TGTGCCAGCAGCTTAGAGCGGGGGATTTACCTCACAGATACGCAGTATTTT. It encodes CASSLERGIYLTDTQYF.

This clonotype came up a few times. This sequence joins TRBV20-1 and TRBJ2-1; TRBD2 aligns across 10 bases. The V and J ends lost 3 bases and 8 bases, in that order; junction bases with no gene match: 7. The CDR3 contains 14 residues. The germline V gene has CDR1 DFQATT and CDR2 SNEGSKA (reference sequence). The CDR3 region has the DNA TGCAGTGCTAGTCGGCTAGCGGGAGTGTATGAGCAGTTCTTC. It encodes CSASRLAGVYEQFF.

The CDR3 coding sequence is TGTGCCAGTAGGCGGACAGGGGAGACCTACGAGCAGTACTTC. Its protein is CASRRTGETYEQYF. The V gene is TRBV19, the J gene TRBJ2-7; 9 nucleotides line up with TRBD1. Germline loops: CDR1 LNHDA, CDR2 SQIVND (reference sequence). CDR3 length: 14 amino acids. With 6 bases clipped from V and 2 bases from J, the junction kept 5 bases outside the gene matches.

This chain links TRBV12-3 or TRBV12-4 with TRBJ2-1; 12 bases are a match to TRBD1. V trimming: 6 bases; J trimming: 7 bases; junction bases outside the gene matches: 10. The CDR3 loop spans 16 amino acids. The CDR3 spells CASRGTGGFTGNEQFF. CDR3 nucleotide sequence: TGTGCCAGCAGAGGGACAGGGGGCTTTACAGGGAATGAGCAGTTCTTC.

This rearrangement joins TRBV9 to TRBJ1-2; D not certain. In germline, CDR1 is SGDLS, CDR2 YYNGEE. The CDR3 consists of 16 residues. The V end was cut by 1 base, the J end by 0 bases, with 13 bases between. The CDR3 sequence is CASSVLKDLANYGYTF. The CDR3 nucleotides read TGTGCCAGCAGCGTACTCAAAGACTTAGCTAACTATGGCTACACCTTC.

This chain joins TRBV7-9 and TRBJ2-1; D tentatively fits TRBD1 or TRBD2 (5 bases each). This CDR3 spans 15 amino acids. Trimming shortened V by 1 base and J by 4 bases, and 11 bases separated the two germline ends. Per germline, CDR1 SEHNR and CDR2 FQNEAQ (reference sequence). CDR3 DNA sequence: TGTGCCAGCAGCTTAGTCGGGACGGTTTACAATGAGCAGTTCTTC. Encoded protein: CASSLVGTVYNEQFF.